The 9 T cell receptor beta chains reported below all come from one sample, sequenced in a study of liver allograft versus peripheral blood T cells (dated by TCRdb to the early 2020s). Broadly, across the study: The study compared the T cell receptor repertoires present in transplanted livers with the repertoires present in the peripheral blood of liver transplant recipients.

Sequencing instrument: Illumina MiSeq. TCRdb itself trimmed the public reads at Q25 with fastp, ran MiXCR and retained productive beta chains. Each record represents a unique CDR3 protein, reported with the most common genes and DNA among its rows. This sample lists some 7,000 distinct CDR3 sequences; 16% were detected once. In total, the top ten clones hold over 7% of the sample. The origin of the receptors is a human patient who had a liver transplant. Some T cells may derive from the graft donor when a transplant has been performed.

The CDR3 bases are TGCAGTGCTAGAGACCCGTTGAGCCGGGACAGGGTAGATGGCTACACCTTC. Its translation: CSARDPLSRDRVDGYTF. The chain has TRBV20-1 and TRBJ1-2; 9 bases map to TRBD1. The CDR3 is 17 residues long. V trimming: 0 bases; J trimming: 6 bases; junction bases outside the gene matches: 14. The germline V gene has CDR1 DFQATT and CDR2 SNEGSKA (reference sequence).

This clonotype was counted a few times. This CDR3 is CSARSWSNQPQHF. DNA of the CDR3: TGCAGTGCCCGATCTTGGAGCAATCAGCCCCAGCATTTT. This rearrangement joins TRBV20-1 to TRBJ1-5; D not certain. The V end was cut by 6 bases, the J end by 1 base, with 10 bases between. CDR1 and CDR2 (germline): DFQATT, SNEGSKA (reference sequence). The length of the CDR3 is 13 residues.

This clonotype was counted at least ten times. The chain couples TRBV19 to TRBJ1-2; TRBD1 is a possible D gene (5 bases). This CDR3 contains 13 residues. Trimming removed 11 bases at V and 6 bases at J, with 19 bases between. Germline V CDR1 and CDR2: LNHDA, SQIVND (reference sequence). This CDR3 reads CAGLGQGSDGYTF. The CDR3 DNA reads TGTGCCGGCCTTGGGCAGGGTTCCGATGGCTACACCTTC.

In this sample, this clonotype turned up many times. This rearrangement joins TRBV12-3 or TRBV12-4 to TRBJ1-5; maybe TRBD1 (5 bases). The CDR3 runs 12 residues. With 3 bases removed from V and 7 bases from J, the gap between germline ends came to 7 bases. CDR3 sequence reads: CASSLRGQPQHF. As DNA, the CDR3 is TGTGCCAGCAGTTTGAGGGGACAGCCCCAGCATTTT.

This clonotype is categorized as medium-sized. V usage is TRBV18 and J usage is TRBJ1-2; D remains unclear. This CDR3 has 13 residues. Germline loops: CDR1 KGHSH, CDR2 LQKENI. The V end was cut by 3 bases, the J end by 4 bases, with 9 bases between. The CDR3 here is CASSPDGSYGYTF. In DNA form, the CDR3 reads TGTGCCAGCTCACCCGACGGGTCCTATGGCTACACCTTC.

This clonotype is classed as large. The chain has TRBV18 and TRBJ1-4; D remains unclear. This CDR3 is built from 13 residues. Trimming left V 3 bases short and J 8 bases short, with 10 bases between. Germline V lookup: CDR1 KGHSH, CDR2 LQKENI. DNA of the CDR3: TGTGCCAGCTCACCGTACGCCAGGGAAAAACTGTTTTTT. It translates to CASSPYAREKLFF. The entire variable domain, with the rest obtained from reference TRBV18 and TRBJ1-4, is as follows: NAGVMQNPRHLVRRRGQEARLRCSPMKGHSHVYWYRQLPEEGLKFMVYLQKENIIDESGMPKERFSAEFPKEGPSILRIQQVVRGDSAAYFCASSPYAREKLFFGSGTQLSVL.

Within the sample, this clonotype is medium-sized. This chain connects TRBV19 to TRBJ1-3; D is possibly TRBD1 (6 bases). V gave up 6 bases and J gave up 2 bases, with 17 bases separating them. The CDR3 has 16 residues. The germline V gene has CDR1 LNHDA and CDR2 SQIVND (reference sequence). This chain's CDR3 is CASSEPSGVAGNTIYF. Written as DNA, the CDR3 is TGTGCCAGTAGCGAACCTTCAGGGGTAGCTGGAAACACCATATATTTT.

In its sample, this clonotype was seen many times. This chain joins TRBV7-9 and TRBJ1-1; 7 nucleotides line up with TRBD1. Germline trimming cut 4 bases from V and 1 base from J; bases unmatched to any gene: 6. The germline V gene encodes CDR1 SEHNR and CDR2 FQNEAQ (reference sequence). This CDR3 has 15 amino acids. DNA for the CDR3: TGTGCCAGCAGCTCCCCGACAGGGCGGAACACTGAAGCTTTCTTT. Amino acid sequence: CASSSPTGRNTEAFF.

This clonotype ranks as medium-sized (0.01 to 0.1%). This chain joins TRBV18 and TRBJ2-3; no reliable D call. Trimming removed 3 bases at V and 0 bases at J, with 7 bases between. Germline CDR1 KGHSH, CDR2 LQKENI. The CDR3 consists of 14 residues. The CDR3 nucleotides are TGTGCCAGCTCACCCCTGGACAGCACAGATACGCAGTATTTT. Its protein is CASSPLDSTDTQYF.